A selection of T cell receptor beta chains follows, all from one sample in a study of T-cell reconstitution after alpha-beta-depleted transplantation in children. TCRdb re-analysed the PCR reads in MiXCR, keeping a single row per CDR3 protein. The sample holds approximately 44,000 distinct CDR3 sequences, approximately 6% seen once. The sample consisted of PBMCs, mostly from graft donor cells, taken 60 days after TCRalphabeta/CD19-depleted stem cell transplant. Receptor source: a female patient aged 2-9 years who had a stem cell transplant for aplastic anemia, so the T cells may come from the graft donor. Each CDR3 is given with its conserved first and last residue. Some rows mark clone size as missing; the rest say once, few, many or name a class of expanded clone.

cdr3_aa: CSALRTGNTGELFF; v_call: TRBV20-1; clone_size: many; cdr3_length: 14; j_call: TRBJ2-2
cdr3_aa: CASSLEAGAGSYEQYF; v_call: TRBV5-1; clone_size: many; cdr3_length: 16; j_call: TRBJ2-7
cdr3_aa: CASSSLSTTEAFF; v_call: TRBV2; clone_size: -; cdr3_length: 13; j_call: TRBJ1-1
cdr3_aa: CASSYGRDGYTF; v_call: TRBV3-1; clone_size: few; cdr3_length: 12; j_call: TRBJ1-2
cdr3_aa: CASSPPSGENIQYF; v_call: TRBV18; clone_size: many; cdr3_length: 14; j_call: TRBJ2-4
cdr3_aa: CASSLIQGAYEQYF; v_call: TRBV5-1; clone_size: many; cdr3_length: 14; j_call: TRBJ2-7
cdr3_aa: CASSPILAGAGNEQFF; v_call: TRBV7-9; clone_size: many; cdr3_length: 16; j_call: TRBJ2-1
cdr3_aa: CASSLVGGGAITGELFF; v_call: TRBV12-3/TRBV12-4; clone_size: many; cdr3_length: 17; j_call: TRBJ2-2
cdr3_aa: CASSVGAGGNEKLFF; v_call: TRBV12-3/TRBV12-4; clone_size: many; cdr3_length: 15; j_call: TRBJ1-4
cdr3_aa: CASSVWDAKVYEQYF; v_call: TRBV6-1; clone_size: many; cdr3_length: 15; j_call: TRBJ2-7
cdr3_aa: CASSPLGPDTQYF; v_call: TRBV2; clone_size: many; cdr3_length: 13; j_call: TRBJ2-3
cdr3_aa: CASSLGAGDRGTEAFF; v_call: TRBV5-1; clone_size: many; cdr3_length: 16; j_call: TRBJ1-1
cdr3_aa: CASSLNSWWGNSPLHF; v_call: TRBV12-3/TRBV12-4; clone_size: many; cdr3_length: 16; j_call: TRBJ1-6
cdr3_aa: CASSVASGGSYEQYF; v_call: TRBV9; clone_size: many; cdr3_length: 15; j_call: TRBJ2-7
cdr3_aa: CASSSLKGPYNEQFF; v_call: TRBV11-2; clone_size: -; cdr3_length: 15; j_call: TRBJ2-1
cdr3_aa: CASSQKYRGQRGYTF; v_call: TRBV4-2; clone_size: -; cdr3_length: 15; j_call: TRBJ1-2
cdr3_aa: CASSLGAGSYEQYF; v_call: TRBV7-8; clone_size: many; cdr3_length: 14; j_call: TRBJ2-7